This passage covers 8 T cell receptor beta chains from one sample sequenced in a study of T cell responses to AZD1222 COVID-19 vaccine. Sequenced by immunoSEQ multiplex PCR; TCRdb stores in-frame clones only, minus some. The sample holds around 120,000 clones, approximately 92% seen once. The sequencing here drew on peripheral blood, taken on day 0 of AZD1222 vaccination. These receptor sequences come from an adult in good health.

The J gene is TRBJ1-1, the V gene TRBV19; D is possibly TRBD1 (5 bases). V was cut by 10 bases and J by 3 bases, with 15 bases left in between. CDR1 and CDR2 from the germline V gene are LNHDA and SQIVND (reference sequence). This CDR3 has 13 amino acids. CDR3 in amino acids: CAIRGDGDTEAFF. The CDR3 nucleotides are TGTGCCATTAGGGGAGATGGGGACACTGAAGCTTTCTTT.

The chain links TRBV1 to TRBJ1-2; the D segment call TRBD1 is taken from the table without a DNA check. TRBV1 is a documented pseudogene. This CDR3 has 15 residues. Here the CDR3 DNA reads TGCACCAGCAGCTTTATCCGGGACAGAAACTATGGCTACACCTTC. The encoded protein is CTSSFIRDRNYGYTF.

The chain uses TRBV18 and TRBJ2-2; D is undetermined. The germline CDR1 and CDR2 sequences are KGHSH and LQKENI. Trimming took 2 bases from V and 1 from J, leaving 11 bases between them. The CDR3 extends over 16 amino acids. CDR3 region: CASSPSPGKNTGELFF. CDR3 nucleotide sequence: TGTGCCAGCTCACCATCCCCGGGCAAGAACACCGGGGAGCTGTTTTTT.

The gene calls are TRBV3-1 (or the pseudogene TRBV3-2) and TRBJ2-7, with D maybe TRBD2 (5 bases). The germline V gene encodes CDR1 LGHDT and CDR2 YNNKEL (reference sequence). The CDR3 loop spans 14 amino acids. Trimming stripped 0 bases from V and 0 bases from J, with 6 bases between. The CDR3 protein is CASSQDGSSYEQYF. In DNA form, the CDR3 reads TGTGCCAGCAGCCAAGATGGGAGCTCCTACGAGCAGTACTTC.

This chain links TRBV6-2 or TRBV6-3 with TRBJ1-1; D is unresolved. CDR3 size: 13 residues. Trimming removed 0 bases from V and 6 bases from J, with 8 bases in between. The germline gives CDR1 MNHEY, CDR2 SVGEGT. CDR3 region: CASSYSRISEAFF. The DNA of the CDR3 is TGTGCCAGCAGTTACTCGAGGATTTCTGAAGCTTTCTTT.

Comments on this clone: The same CDR3 can be traced to other DNA sequences in this sample. V and J are TRBV10-2 and TRBJ1-2; D gene unclear. The germline gives CDR1 WSHSY, CDR2 SAAADI. Trimming stripped 3 bases from V and 2 bases from J, with 1 base between. The CDR3 covers 11 residues. The CDR3 sequence: CASSDNYGYTF. The CDR3 nucleotides read TGCGCCAGCAGTGACAACTATGGCTACACCTTC.

The sample holds one count of this clone. The V gene is TRBV2, the J gene TRBJ1-1; no firm D call. The CDR3 is 13 amino acids. The V gene lost 4 bases and the J gene lost 6 bases, with 12 bases spanning the gap. Germline assignment: CDR1 SNHLY and CDR2 FYNNEI. The CDR3 DNA sequence: TGTGCCAGCAGTGTTGCGGTAGTCTCTGAAGCTTTCTTT. Protein product: CASSVAVVSEAFF. Supplemented by reference TRBV2 and TRBJ1-1, the full variable domain reads EPEVTQTPSHQVTQMGQEVILRCVPISNHLYFYWYRQILGQKVEFLVSFYNNEISEKSEIFDDQFSVERPDGSNFTLKIRSTKLEDSAMYFCASSVAVVSEAFFGQGTRLTVV.

The chain couples TRBV9 to TRBJ1-1; D not resolved. The CDR3 covers 13 residues. Germline values: CDR1 SGDLS, CDR2 YYNGEE. V dropped 3 bases and J dropped 5 bases, with 11 bases sitting between them. This chain's CDR3 is CASSDRWGTEAFF. CDR3 sequence (DNA): TGTGCCAGCAGCGACCGATGGGGAACTGAAGCTTTCTTT.